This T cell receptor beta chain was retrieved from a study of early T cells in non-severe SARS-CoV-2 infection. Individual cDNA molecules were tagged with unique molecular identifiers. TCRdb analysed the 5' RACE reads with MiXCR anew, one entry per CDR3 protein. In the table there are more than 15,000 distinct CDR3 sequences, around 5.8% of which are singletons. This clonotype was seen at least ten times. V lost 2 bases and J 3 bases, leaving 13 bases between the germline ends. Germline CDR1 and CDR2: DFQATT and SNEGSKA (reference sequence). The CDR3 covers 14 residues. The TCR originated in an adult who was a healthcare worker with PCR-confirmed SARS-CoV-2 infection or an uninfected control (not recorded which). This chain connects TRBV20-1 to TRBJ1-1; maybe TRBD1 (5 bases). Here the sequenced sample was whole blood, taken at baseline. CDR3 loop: CSARTPGRDTEAFF. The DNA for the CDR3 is TGCAGTGCTAGAACCCCAGGGAGGGACACTGAAGCTTTCTTT.